What follows is one T cell receptor beta chain and its context. Enrolled through a virtual design, the participants were between roughly 18 and 100 years of age and came from under 30 US areas. Recovery among Cohort 3 donors was established by two negative PCRs, clearance, or symptom resolution. This sample was included in a study of blood T cell repertoires in COVID-19. Study background: Samples representing acute and convalescent COVID-19 were sourced from the United States, Italy and Spain. PBMCs, B-cell-depleted T cells, or T cells were the source of the cDNA or gDNA that made up the material.

Only in-frame clones appear in the TCRdb table, and some are missing; sequencing was by immunoSEQ multiplex PCR. The sample has a few hundred thousand clones; 88% are singletons. V dropped 5 bases and J dropped 5; count of bases not matched to a gene: 7. Per the germline V gene, CDR1 is SGHTA and CDR2 is FQGNSA. The CDR3 consists of 14 residues. Material for sequencing was PBMCs or T cells enriched from blood (not recorded which). The TCR originated in a woman aged 40 to 50 who had recovered from COVID-19. The gene calls are TRBV7-2 and TRBJ1-2; 8 bases align to TRBD1. CDR3 DNA: TGTGCCAGCAGCATGCAGGGGGCGCGTTATGGCTACACCTTC. Translating gives CASSMQGARYGYTF. The whole variable domain, filled in from reference TRBV7-2 and TRBJ1-2, reads GAGVSQSPSNKVTEKGKDVELRCDPISGHTALYWYRQSLGQGLEFLIYFQGNSAPDKSGLPSDRFSAERTGGSVSTLTIQRTQQEDSAVYLCASSMQGARYGYTFGSGTRLTVV.